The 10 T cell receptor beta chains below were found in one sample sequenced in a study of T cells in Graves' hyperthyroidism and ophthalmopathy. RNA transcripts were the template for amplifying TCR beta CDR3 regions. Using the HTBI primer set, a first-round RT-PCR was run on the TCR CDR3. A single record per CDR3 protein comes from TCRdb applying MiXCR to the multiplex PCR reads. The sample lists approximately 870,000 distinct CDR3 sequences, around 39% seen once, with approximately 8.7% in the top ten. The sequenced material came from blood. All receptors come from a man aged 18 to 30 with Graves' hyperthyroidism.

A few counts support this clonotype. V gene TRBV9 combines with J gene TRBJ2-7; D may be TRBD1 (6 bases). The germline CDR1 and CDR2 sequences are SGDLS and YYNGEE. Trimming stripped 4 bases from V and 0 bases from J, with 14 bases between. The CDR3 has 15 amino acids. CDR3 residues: CASSRTGTSSYEQYF. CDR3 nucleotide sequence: TGTGCCAGCAGCAGAACCGGGACATCCTCCTACGAGCAGTACTTC.

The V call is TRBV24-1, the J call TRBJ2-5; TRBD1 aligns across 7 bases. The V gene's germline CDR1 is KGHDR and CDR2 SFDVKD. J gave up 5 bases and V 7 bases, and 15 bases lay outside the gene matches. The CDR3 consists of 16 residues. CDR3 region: CATSQFYTGAEETQYF. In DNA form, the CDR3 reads TGTGCCACCAGCCAGTTCTACACAGGGGCGGAGGAGACCCAGTACTTC.

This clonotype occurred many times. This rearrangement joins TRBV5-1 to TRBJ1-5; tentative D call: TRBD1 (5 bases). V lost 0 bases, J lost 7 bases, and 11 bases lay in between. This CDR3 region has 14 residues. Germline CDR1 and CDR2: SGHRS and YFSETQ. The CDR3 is CASSLVGGNQPQHF. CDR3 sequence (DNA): TGCGCCAGCAGCTTGGTTGGGGGGAACCAGCCCCAGCATTTT.

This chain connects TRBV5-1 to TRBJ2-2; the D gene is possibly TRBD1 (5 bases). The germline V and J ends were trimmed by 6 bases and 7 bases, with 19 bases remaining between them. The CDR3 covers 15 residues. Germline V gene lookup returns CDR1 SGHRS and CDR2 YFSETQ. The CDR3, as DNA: TGCGCCAGCACCTTTGGCAGGGAAGGTGGCGGGGAGCTGTTTTTT. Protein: CASTFGREGGGELFF.

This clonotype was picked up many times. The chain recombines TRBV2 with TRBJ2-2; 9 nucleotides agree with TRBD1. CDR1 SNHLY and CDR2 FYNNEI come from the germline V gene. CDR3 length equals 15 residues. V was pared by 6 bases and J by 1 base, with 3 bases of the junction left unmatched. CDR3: CASSGTGWNTGELFF. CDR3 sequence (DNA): TGTGCCAGCAGCGGGACAGGGTGGAACACCGGGGAGCTGTTTTTT.

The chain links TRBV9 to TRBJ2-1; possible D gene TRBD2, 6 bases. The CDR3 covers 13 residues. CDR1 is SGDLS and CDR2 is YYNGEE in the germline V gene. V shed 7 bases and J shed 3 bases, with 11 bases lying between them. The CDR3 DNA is TGTGCCAGCGTGGGACTTTTCTACAATGAGCAGTTCTTC. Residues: CASVGLFYNEQFF. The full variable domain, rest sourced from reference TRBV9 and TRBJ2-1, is DSGVTQTPKHLITATGQRVTLRCSPRSGDLSVYWYQQSLDQGLQFLIQYYNGEERAKGNILERFSAQQFPDLHSELNLSSLELGDSALYFCASVGLFYNEQFFGPGTRLTVL.

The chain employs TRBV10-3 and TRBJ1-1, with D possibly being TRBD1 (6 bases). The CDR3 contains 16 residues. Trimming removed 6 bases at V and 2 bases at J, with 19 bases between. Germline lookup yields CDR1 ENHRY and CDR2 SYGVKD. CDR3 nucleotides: TGTGCCATCAGATTAGGACTAGGGGGAACAAACACTGAAGCTTTCTTT. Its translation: CAIRLGLGGTNTEAFF.

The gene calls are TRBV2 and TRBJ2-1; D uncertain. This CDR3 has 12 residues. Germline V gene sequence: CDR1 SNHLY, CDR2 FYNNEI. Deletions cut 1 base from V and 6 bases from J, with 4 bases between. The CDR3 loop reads CASSEGVNEQFF. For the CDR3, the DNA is TGTGCCAGCAGTGAAGGGGTCAATGAGCAGTTCTTC.

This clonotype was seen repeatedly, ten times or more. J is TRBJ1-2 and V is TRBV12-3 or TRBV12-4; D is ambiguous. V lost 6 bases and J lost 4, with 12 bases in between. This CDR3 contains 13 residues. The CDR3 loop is CASSQTRSYGYTF. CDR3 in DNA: TGTGCCAGCAGCCAGACCCGCAGCTATGGCTACACCTTC.

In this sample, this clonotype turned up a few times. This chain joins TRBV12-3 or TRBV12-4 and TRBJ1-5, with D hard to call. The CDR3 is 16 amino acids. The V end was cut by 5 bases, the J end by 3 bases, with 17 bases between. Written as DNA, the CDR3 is TGTGCCAGCAGTGCATTCCAGGACGGGTACAATCAGCCCCAGCATTTT. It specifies CASSAFQDGYNQPQHF.